A single sample is the source of the 9 T cell receptor beta chains below, sequenced in a study of blood T cell repertoires in COVID-19. Using immunoSEQ multiplex PCR, the repertoire was profiled, and TCRdb retains in-frame clones only, with some absent. The sample lists approximately 97,000 clones, roughly 85% occurring once. The sequenced material came from peripheral blood. The receptor source for this set is a man in his forties or fifties with active COVID-19.

This chain joins TRBV3-1 (or the pseudogene TRBV3-2) and TRBJ2-2; 10 nucleotides align to TRBD1. V shed 4 bases, J shed 7 bases, and the junction held 6 bases outside the gene matches. Germline V gene lookup returns CDR1 LGHDT and CDR2 YNNKEL (reference sequence). There are 15 residues in the CDR3. The CDR3 coding sequence is TGTGCCAGCAGCCCAAGACAGGGGGCGGTCGGGGAGCTGTTTTTT. It encodes CASSPRQGAVGELFF.

V and J are TRBV6-5 and TRBJ1-3; tentative D call: TRBD1 (6 bases). Germline V CDR1 and CDR2: MNHEY, SVGAGI. The germline V and J ends were trimmed by 6 bases and 4 bases, with 16 bases remaining between them. CDR3 length: 15 amino acids. CDR3 coding DNA: TGTGCCAGCAGGCATGAGACAGGTCCGGGAAACACCATATATTTT. This sequence encodes CASRHETGPGNTIYF.

This sequence joins TRBV11-2 and TRBJ2-5, with D possibly matching TRBD2 (5 bases). V lost 2 bases and J lost 4, with 14 bases in between. CDR3 length: 15 amino acids. The germline gives CDR1 SGHAT, CDR2 FQNNGV. The CDR3 nucleotides are TGTGCCAGCAGCTTACAAGGGAGTAGGAGAGAGACCCAGTACTTC. This gives the protein CASSLQGSRRETQYF.

This clone has only a few counts. V and J are TRBV6-2 or TRBV6-3 and TRBJ2-7; D not certain. This CDR3 has 12 residues. Germline V gene data show CDR1 as MNHEY and CDR2 as SVGEGT. V lost 6 bases to trimming and J lost 4 bases, with 10 bases between them. The CDR3 DNA reads as TGTGCCAGCAGCCTCTACAGATACGAGCAGTACTTC. Its protein is CASSLYRYEQYF.

This chain links TRBV1 with TRBJ1-6; the table's D call, TRBD1, was not checked against the DNA. TRBV1 is classified as a pseudogene. The CDR3 has 15 residues. The CDR3: CTSSQVGQGDSPLHF. The CDR3 bases are TGCACCAGCAGCCAAGTAGGGCAGGGCGATTCACCCCTCCACTTT.

V usage is TRBV19 and J usage is TRBJ2-1, with 14 bases lining up with TRBD2. The CDR3 covers 17 residues. V lost 10 bases, J lost 5 bases, and 13 bases stayed unmatched. Germline lookup yields CDR1 LNHDA and CDR2 SQIVND (reference sequence). The CDR3 DNA sequence: TGTGCCACTTCACCCTCCGGACTAGCGGGGGGCCACAATGAGCAGTTCTTC. It is translated as CATSPSGLAGGHNEQFF.

The chain recombines TRBV19 with TRBJ2-5; 8 bases fit TRBD2. J was trimmed by 5 bases and V by 6 bases; bases with no gene match: 5. The CDR3 extends over 13 amino acids. Germline-derived CDR1 and CDR2 are LNHDA and SQIVND (reference sequence). The CDR3 reads CASSLGTRETQYF. DNA of the CDR3: TGTGCCAGTAGCTTGGGGACTAGGGAGACCCAGTACTTC.

A single count supports this clone. The chain joins TRBV18 to TRBJ2-3; TRBD2 might be the D (6 bases). The germline gives CDR1 KGHSH, CDR2 LQKENI. The germline V and J ends were trimmed by 3 bases and 7 bases, with 14 bases remaining between them. The CDR3 loop spans 14 amino acids. CDR3 DNA: TGTGCCAGCTCACCGGAGTACGGAGGGAATACGCAGTATTTT. Translated, it gives CASSPEYGGNTQYF.

The chain is built from TRBV5-1 and TRBJ2-7, with 10 bases identical to TRBD1. From germline, CDR1 is SGHRS and CDR2 YFSETQ. V was clipped by 9 bases and J by 4 bases; unmatched bases: 10. The CDR3 is made up of 14 amino acids. The CDR3: CATQSGTGEYEQYF. As DNA, the CDR3 is TGCGCCACTCAGTCCGGGACAGGGGAGTACGAGCAGTACTTC.